The entry below gives a single TCR beta chain sequence along with its context. The record originates from a study of blood T cell repertoires in COVID-19. Overall study context: Material from acute and convalescent COVID-19 was sourced from the United States, Italy and Spain. From T cells, B-cell-depleted T cells, or PBMCs came the material, which was cDNA or gDNA.

Under the authors' procedure: Amplification of reference gene primers was used by the study to estimate nucleated cell counts. TCRdb's table, derived via immunoSEQ multiplex PCR, lists solely in-frame clones and lacks some. V, J and clone size are those of that table, while D and trimming were read from the DNA. This table has 100,000 to 150,000 clones, just under 80% appearing once. CDR1 SNHLY and CDR2 FYNNEI come from the germline V gene. V gave up 6 bases and J gave up 2 bases, with 14 bases separating them. The CDR3 is 14 residues long. This chain links TRBV2 with TRBJ2-7; TRBD2 is a possible D gene (5 bases). Source material: peripheral blood. This clonotype originated in a human donor in a cohort sampled during active COVID-19. The CDR3 sequence: CASSIGLRAYEQYF. CDR3 DNA sequence: TGTGCCAGCAGCATAGGACTGCGCGCCTACGAGCAGTACTTC.